These 29 T cell receptor beta chains were sequenced from one sample in a study of blood T cell repertoires in COVID-19. This table comes from immunoSEQ multiplex PCR, and its TCRdb copy is limited to in-frame clones, with some not included. The sample shows roughly 300,000 clones, roughly four fifths of them seen only once. Sequences were obtained from peripheral blood. Every receptor here comes from a woman aged 50 to 60 who had recovered from COVID-19.

This chain links TRBV7-2 with TRBJ1-2, with D unresolved. Germline values: CDR1 SGHTA, CDR2 FQGNSA. The CDR3 length is 16 residues. V lost 5 bases and J 7 bases, leaving 23 bases between the germline ends. CDR3 sequence reads: CASSPGVKLSEVGYTF. The CDR3 DNA reads as TGTGCCAGCAGCCCCGGAGTAAAGCTTTCCGAGGTTGGCTACACCTTC.

The chain uses TRBV6-2 or TRBV6-3 and TRBJ2-7, with D possibly being TRBD1 (6 bases). V dropped 5 bases and J dropped 3 bases, with 14 bases sitting between them. This CDR3 is 14 amino acids long. Looked up from germline, CDR1 is MNHEY and CDR2 is SVGEGT. CDR3 bases: TGTGCCAGCAGTACACAGGGTGCCCACTACGAGCAGTACTTC. Residues: CASSTQGAHYEQYF.

This chain connects TRBV19 to TRBJ2-5, with 9 nucleotides matching TRBD1. The V segment lost 6 bases and the J segment 5 bases; nucleotides outside the gene matches: 7. The V gene's germline CDR1 is LNHDA and CDR2 SQIVND (reference sequence). This CDR3 contains 14 residues. The CDR3 loop is CASRLTGGTETQYF. CDR3 in DNA: TGTGCCAGTAGACTTACAGGGGGCACGGAGACCCAGTACTTC.

The rearrangement joins TRBV7-2 to TRBJ2-1; D perhaps matches TRBD1 (7 bases). Trimming shortened V by 5 bases and J by 7 bases, and 18 bases separated the two germline ends. CDR1 SGHTA and CDR2 FQGNSA come from the germline V gene. The CDR3 extends over 15 amino acids. This CDR3 reads CASSPGGGPSNEQFF. The CDR3 DNA follows: TGTGCCAGCAGCCCAGGAGGGGGCCCCTCGAATGAGCAGTTCTTC.

This clone was observed once. The chain has TRBV28 and TRBJ2-3; tentatively, D is TRBD2 (7 bases). With 6 bases removed from V and 2 bases from J, the gap between germline ends came to 15 bases. The CDR3 totals 15 residues. Per germline, CDR1 MDHEN and CDR2 SYDVKM. The CDR3: CASRSGGGLTDTQYF. The CDR3 region has the DNA TGTGCCAGCAGAAGTGGCGGGGGCCTCACAGATACGCAGTATTTT. The variable domain in full, completed from reference TRBV28 and TRBJ2-3, reads DVKVTQSSRYLVKRTGEKVFLECVQDMDHENMFWYRQDPGLGLRLIYFSYDVKMKEKGDIPEGYSVSREKKERFSLILESASTNQTSMYLCASRSGGGLTDTQYFGPGTRLTVL.

This chain connects TRBV6-2 or TRBV6-3 to TRBJ2-7, with 15 bases that match TRBD2. The CDR3 is 14 amino acids. CDR1 and CDR2 from the germline V gene are MNHEY and SVGEGT. V was pared by 6 bases and J by 13 bases, with 10 bases of the junction left unmatched. CDR3 region: CASSHKPGLAGGYF. Here the CDR3 DNA reads TGTGCCAGCAGCCACAAACCGGGACTAGCGGGAGGATACTTC.

This rearrangement joins TRBV10-3 to TRBJ1-3, with D tentatively TRBD1 (5 bases). The V and J ends lost 4 bases and 2 bases respectively, with 12 bases between them. The CDR3 contains 15 residues. Germline V gene lookup returns CDR1 ENHRY and CDR2 SYGVKD. CDR3 nucleotides: TGTGCCATCAGTGGTATAGGACAAACTGGAAACACCATATATTTT. Its translation is CAISGIGQTGNTIYF.

The chain employs TRBV6-5 and TRBJ1-2; TRBD1 agrees at 9 bases. CDR1 and CDR2 from the germline V gene are MNHEY and SVGAGI. J gave up 7 bases and V 7 bases, and 13 bases lay outside the gene matches. The CDR3 has 15 residues. The CDR3 here is CASISRGTGWSGYTF. CDR3 bases: TGTGCCAGCATTAGCCGGGGGACAGGGTGGAGTGGCTACACCTTC.

V gene TRBV28 combines with J gene TRBJ1-2, with D tentatively TRBD1 (5 bases). Germline V gene lookup returns CDR1 MDHEN and CDR2 SYDVKM. Trimming left V 5 bases short and J 2 bases short, with 9 bases between. CDR3 length: 13 residues. CDR3 amino acids: CASSRTGNYGYTF. The CDR3 DNA sequence: TGTGCCAGCAGTCGCACAGGAAACTATGGCTACACCTTC.

The rearrangement joins TRBV5-3 to TRBJ2-3; D is possibly TRBD1 (7 bases). TRBV5-3 is flagged as an ORF with uncertain function. The CDR3 sequence is 19 residues long. V was pared by 3 bases and J by 4 bases, with 27 bases between. The CDR3 here is CARSSGADRTSEAPDTQYF. Written as DNA, the CDR3 is TGTGCCAGAAGCTCGGGGGCGGACAGGACCTCGGAAGCCCCAGATACGCAGTATTTT.

The V and J genes are TRBV28 and TRBJ1-5; 9 bases are a match to TRBD1. V dropped 8 bases and J dropped 4; count of bases not matched to a gene: 12. The CDR3 runs 16 residues. From germline, CDR1 is MDHEN and CDR2 SYDVKM. The CDR3 protein is CASPPRQGDPNQPQHF. The CDR3 DNA reads TGTGCCAGCCCACCGCGACAGGGGGATCCAAATCAGCCCCAGCATTTT.

The rearrangement links TRBV13 to TRBJ2-2; 8 bases match TRBD2. Unmatched junction bases numbered 5, after V lost 5 bases and J lost 0 bases. The germline CDR1 and CDR2 sequences are PRHDT and FYEKMQ (reference sequence). The CDR3 is 16 residues long. For the CDR3, the DNA is TGTGCCAGCAGCCCTTTAGCGGGAACGAACACCGGGGAGCTGTTTTTT. Encoded protein: CASSPLAGTNTGELFF.

J is TRBJ2-1 and V is TRBV6-5; D may be TRBD2 (7 bases). Germline assignment: CDR1 MNHEY and CDR2 SVGAGI. This CDR3 is built from 15 residues. V was shortened by 8 bases and J by 2 bases, with 16 bases between the two germline ends. The CDR3 loop reads CASGGLAVTYNEQFF. The CDR3 DNA sequence: TGTGCCAGCGGGGGGCTAGCGGTCACCTACAATGAGCAGTTCTTC.

This clone turned up a few times. The chain joins TRBV4-3 to TRBJ1-5, with D possibly TRBD1 on 5 matching bases. Germline V lookup: CDR1 LGHNA, CDR2 YSLEER. The V and J ends lost 1 base and 6 bases respectively, with 16 bases between them. The CDR3 is 16 residues long. This CDR3 is CASSQVWGEGGQPQHF. CDR3 in DNA: TGCGCCAGCAGCCAAGTATGGGGGGAAGGAGGTCAGCCCCAGCATTTT.

This chain connects TRBV18 to TRBJ1-1, with a tentative D call TRBD1 (5 bases). The CDR3 contains 15 residues. Looked up from germline, CDR1 is KGHSH and CDR2 is LQKENI. V lost 3 bases and J 9 bases, leaving 20 bases between the germline ends. The CDR3 region has the DNA TGTGCCAGCTCACCGGGGGAGGCCACCCCTCGTCAAGCTTTCTTT. The encoded protein is CASSPGEATPRQAFF.

V gene TRBV28 combines with J gene TRBJ2-7; 8 nucleotides agree with TRBD1. Germline-derived CDR1 and CDR2 are MDHEN and SYDVKM. The CDR3 totals 16 residues. V trimming: 6 bases; J trimming: 3 bases; junction bases outside the gene matches: 13. The CDR3, as DNA: TGTGCCAGCAGGGTATCAACAGGGGGTTTAATCTACGAGCAGTACTTC. Its protein is CASRVSTGGLIYEQYF. The full variable domain, completed using reference TRBV28 and TRBJ2-7, is DVKVTQSSRYLVKRTGEKVFLECVQDMDHENMFWYRQDPGLGLRLIYFSYDVKMKEKGDIPEGYSVSREKKERFSLILESASTNQTSMYLCASRVSTGGLIYEQYFGPGTRLTVT.

CDR3 loop: CAISDPPSGGPNEQFF. The CDR3 bases are TGTGCCATCAGTGACCCCCCTAGCGGGGGGCCCAATGAGCAGTTCTTC. This sequence joins TRBV10-3 and TRBJ2-1; TRBD2 matches 11 bases. This CDR3 contains 16 residues. Germline CDR1 reads ENHRY; CDR2 reads SYGVKD. V shed 3 bases, J shed 6 bases, and the junction held 7 bases outside the gene matches.

The chain combines TRBV30 with TRBJ1-3; D is unresolved. Trimming stripped 0 bases from V and 3 bases from J, with 3 bases between. The CDR3 spans 12 residues. Germline-derived CDR1 and CDR2 are GTSNPN and SVGIG (reference sequence). CDR3 nucleotide sequence: TGTGCCTGGAGTGTCATTGGAAACACCATATATTTT. It yields the protein CAWSVIGNTIYF.

J is TRBJ1-4 and V is TRBV25-1; D possibly corresponds to TRBD1 (5 bases). V lost 1 base and J 8 bases, leaving 11 bases between the germline ends. The CDR3 extends over 14 amino acids. CDR1 MGHDK and CDR2 SYGVNS come from the germline V gene. The DNA of the CDR3 is TGTGCCAGCAGTGAATGGGGGGGTCAGGAAAAACTGTTTTTT. This codes for CASSEWGGQEKLFF.

The CDR3 here is CASSPGGTYGYTF. CDR3 nucleotides: TGCGCCAGCAGCCCAGGGGGCACCTATGGCTACACCTTC. V and J are TRBV5-1 and TRBJ1-2, with TRBD1 matching 8 bases. In germline, CDR1 is SGHRS, CDR2 YFSETQ. After removal of 4 bases from V and 4 bases from J, the junction contained 3 bases not matched to a gene. There are 13 residues in the CDR3. The full variable domain, with the rest looked up from reference TRBV5-1 and TRBJ1-2, is KAGVTQTPRYLIKTRGQQVTLSCSPISGHRSVSWYQQTPGQGLQFLFEYFSETQRNKGNFPGRFSGRQFSNSRSEMNVSTLELGDSALYLCASSPGGTYGYTFGSGTRLTVV.

The chain recombines TRBV18 with TRBJ2-7, with D perhaps TRBD2 (5 bases). Germline V CDR1 and CDR2: KGHSH, LQKENI. V lost 2 bases to trimming and J lost 2 bases, with 13 bases between them. The CDR3 runs 15 residues. The DNA for the CDR3 is TGTGCCAGCTCACCAGGAAGAGGGCCCCCCTACGAGCAGTACTTC. This sequence encodes CASSPGRGPPYEQYF.

The chain has TRBV19 and TRBJ1-1; 10 bases are shared with TRBD1. The CDR3 is 17 amino acids. V was clipped by 2 bases and J by 0 bases; unmatched bases: 6. Germline V gene sequence: CDR1 LNHDA, CDR2 SQIVND (reference sequence). The CDR3 spells CASSIRQGAIMNTEAFF. The CDR3 DNA reads TGTGCCAGTAGTATAAGACAGGGGGCCATAATGAACACTGAAGCTTTCTTT.

V is TRBV7-3 and J is TRBJ2-3; TRBD2 matches at 12 bases. CDR1 and CDR2 from the germline V gene are SGHTA and FQGTGA. V lost 5 bases, J lost 2 bases, and 5 bases stayed unmatched. This CDR3 contains 16 residues. The DNA of the CDR3 is TGTGCCAGCAGCCCCGGACTAGCGGGATACACAGATACGCAGTATTTT. Translating gives CASSPGLAGYTDTQYF.

The rearrangement uses TRBV18 and TRBJ1-2; possibly TRBD1 for D (6 bases). There are 16 residues in the CDR3. Trimming took off 0 bases at V and 5 bases at J, with 16 bases between the two ends. Germline CDR1 and CDR2: KGHSH and LQKENI. CDR3 sequence: CASSPPGGLSSYGYTF. The CDR3 DNA is TGTGCCAGCTCACCACCCGGGGGGCTATCCTCTTATGGCTACACCTTC.

The V call is TRBV5-4, the J call TRBJ2-2; 10 nucleotides match TRBD2. V lost 2 bases to trimming and J lost 7 bases; unmatched junction nucleotides: 8. The CDR3 is 16 residues long. The germline V gene has CDR1 SGHNT and CDR2 YYREEE (reference sequence). The CDR3 nucleotides read TGTGCCAGCAGCTTTAGGGCTAGCGGGAGATACGGGGAGCTGTTTTTT. It encodes CASSFRASGRYGELFF.

The chain links TRBV28 to TRBJ2-7; perhaps TRBD2 as D (5 bases). Trimming removed 7 bases at V and 3 bases at J, with 10 bases between. CDR3 length equals 12 residues. Germline V gene lookup returns CDR1 MDHEN and CDR2 SYDVKM. The CDR3 is CASTVRGYEQYF. Written as DNA, the CDR3 is TGTGCCAGCACCGTTCGGGGCTACGAGCAGTACTTC.

This rearrangement joins TRBV28 to TRBJ1-5; possible D gene TRBD1, 6 bases. Looked up from germline, CDR1 is MDHEN and CDR2 is SYDVKM. There are 13 residues in the CDR3. The V gene lost 7 bases and the J gene lost 7 bases, with 14 bases spanning the gap. CDR3 in amino acids: CASNNRARQPQHF. Here the CDR3 DNA reads TGTGCCAGCAACAACAGGGCGCGGCAGCCCCAGCATTTT.

V is TRBV30 and J is TRBJ2-4, with D perhaps matching TRBD1 (5 bases). Trimming pared 2 bases from V and 2 bases from J, leaving 25 bases between. The CDR3 covers 19 residues. Per the germline V gene, CDR1 is GTSNPN and CDR2 is SVGIG (reference sequence). The CDR3 reads CAWSKTRIQGQYTKNIQYF. CDR3 coding DNA: TGTGCCTGGAGTAAAACCAGAATTCAGGGTCAATATACCAAAAACATTCAGTACTTC.

The chain is built from TRBV11-2 and TRBJ2-1, with 7 bases aligning to TRBD1. The V segment lost 4 bases and the J segment 6 bases; nucleotides outside the gene matches: 15. This CDR3 region has 17 residues. Germline CDR1 reads SGHAT; CDR2 reads FQNNGV. The CDR3 sequence is CASSSFWETGYSNEQFF. In DNA, the CDR3 is TGTGCCAGCAGCTCCTTTTGGGAGACAGGGTATAGCAATGAGCAGTTCTTC.